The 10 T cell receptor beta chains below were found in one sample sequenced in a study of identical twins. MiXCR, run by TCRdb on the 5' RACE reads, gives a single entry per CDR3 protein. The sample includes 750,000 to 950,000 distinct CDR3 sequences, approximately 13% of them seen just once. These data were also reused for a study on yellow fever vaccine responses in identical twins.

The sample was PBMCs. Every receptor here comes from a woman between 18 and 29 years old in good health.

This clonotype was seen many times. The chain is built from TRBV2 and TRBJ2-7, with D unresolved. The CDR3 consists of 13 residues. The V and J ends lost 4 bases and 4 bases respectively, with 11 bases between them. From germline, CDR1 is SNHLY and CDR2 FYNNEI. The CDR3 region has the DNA TGTGCCAGCAGTGTATTGGCAGCTTACGAGCAGTACTTC. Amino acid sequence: CASSVLAAYEQYF.

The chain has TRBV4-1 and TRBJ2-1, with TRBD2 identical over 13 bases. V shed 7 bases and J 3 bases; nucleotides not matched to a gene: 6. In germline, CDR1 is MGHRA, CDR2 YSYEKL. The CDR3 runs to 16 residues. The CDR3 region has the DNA TGCGCCAGCAAGGGACTAGCGGGAAGGAACTACAATGAGCAGTTCTTC. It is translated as CASKGLAGRNYNEQFF.

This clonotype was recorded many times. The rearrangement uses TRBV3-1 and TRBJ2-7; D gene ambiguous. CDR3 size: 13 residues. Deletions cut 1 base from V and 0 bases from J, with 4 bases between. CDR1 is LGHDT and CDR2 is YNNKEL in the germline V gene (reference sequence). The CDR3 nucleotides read TGTGCCAGCAGCCAAGTGAGCTCCTACGAGCAGTACTTC. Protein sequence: CASSQVSSYEQYF.

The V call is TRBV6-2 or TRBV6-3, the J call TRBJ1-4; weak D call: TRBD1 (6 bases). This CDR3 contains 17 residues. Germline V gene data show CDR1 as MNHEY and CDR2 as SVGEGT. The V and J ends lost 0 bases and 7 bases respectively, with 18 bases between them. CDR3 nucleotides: TGTGCCAGCAGTTACTCGAGAGGGGCAGGGACAAGTGAAAAACTGTTTTTT. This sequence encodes CASSYSRGAGTSEKLFF.

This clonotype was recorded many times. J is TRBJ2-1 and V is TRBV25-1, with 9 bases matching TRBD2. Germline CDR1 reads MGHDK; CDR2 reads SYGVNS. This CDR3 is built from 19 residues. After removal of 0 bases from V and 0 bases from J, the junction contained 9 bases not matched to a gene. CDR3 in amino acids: CASSEYLVAGAGSYNEQFF. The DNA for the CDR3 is TGTGCCAGCAGTGAATACCTTGTAGCGGGAGCAGGCTCCTACAATGAGCAGTTCTTC.

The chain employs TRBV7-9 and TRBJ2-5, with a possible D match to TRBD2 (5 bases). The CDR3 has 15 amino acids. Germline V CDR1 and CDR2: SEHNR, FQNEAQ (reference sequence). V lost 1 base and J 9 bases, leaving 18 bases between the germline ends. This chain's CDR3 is CASSLGPRIGESQYF. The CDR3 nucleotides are TGTGCCAGCAGCTTAGGGCCCCGCATCGGGGAGTCCCAGTACTTC.

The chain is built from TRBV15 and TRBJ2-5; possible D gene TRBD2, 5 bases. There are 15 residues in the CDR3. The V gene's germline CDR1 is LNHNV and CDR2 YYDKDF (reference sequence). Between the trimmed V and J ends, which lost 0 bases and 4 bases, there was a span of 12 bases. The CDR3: CATSREGEGSETQYF. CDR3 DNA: TGTGCCACCAGCAGAGAAGGTGAGGGTTCAGAGACCCAGTACTTC.

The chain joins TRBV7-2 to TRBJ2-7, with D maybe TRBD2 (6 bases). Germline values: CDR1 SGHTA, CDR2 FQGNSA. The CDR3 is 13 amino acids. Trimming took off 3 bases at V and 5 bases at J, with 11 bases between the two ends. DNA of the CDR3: TGTGCCAGCAGCTTTCGATGGGGGGACGAGCAGTACTTC. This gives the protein CASSFRWGDEQYF. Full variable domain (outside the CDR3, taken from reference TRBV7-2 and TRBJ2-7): GAGVSQSPSNKVTEKGKDVELRCDPISGHTALYWYRQSLGQGLEFLIYFQGNSAPDKSGLPSDRFSAERTGGSVSTLTIQRTQQEDSAVYLCASSFRWGDEQYFGPGTRLTVT.

For the CDR3, the DNA is TGTGCCAGCTCCCCCAAGACAGGGTGGGCTTCTGAAGCTTTCTTT. Amino acid sequence: CASSPKTGWASEAFF. This chain joins TRBV18 and TRBJ1-1; TRBD1 aligns across 7 bases. The CDR3 sequence is 15 residues long. Germline assignment: CDR1 KGHSH and CDR2 LQKENI. V gave up 6 bases and J gave up 6 bases; unmatched junction bases: 13.

Written as DNA, the CDR3 is TGTGCCAGCAGTTTCTATGGTCCCGACTATGGCTACACCTTC. Translating gives CASSFYGPDYGYTF. This chain uses TRBV12-3 or TRBV12-4 with TRBJ1-2; D unresolved. Trimming stripped 3 bases from V and 3 bases from J, with 11 bases between. The CDR3 totals 14 residues.